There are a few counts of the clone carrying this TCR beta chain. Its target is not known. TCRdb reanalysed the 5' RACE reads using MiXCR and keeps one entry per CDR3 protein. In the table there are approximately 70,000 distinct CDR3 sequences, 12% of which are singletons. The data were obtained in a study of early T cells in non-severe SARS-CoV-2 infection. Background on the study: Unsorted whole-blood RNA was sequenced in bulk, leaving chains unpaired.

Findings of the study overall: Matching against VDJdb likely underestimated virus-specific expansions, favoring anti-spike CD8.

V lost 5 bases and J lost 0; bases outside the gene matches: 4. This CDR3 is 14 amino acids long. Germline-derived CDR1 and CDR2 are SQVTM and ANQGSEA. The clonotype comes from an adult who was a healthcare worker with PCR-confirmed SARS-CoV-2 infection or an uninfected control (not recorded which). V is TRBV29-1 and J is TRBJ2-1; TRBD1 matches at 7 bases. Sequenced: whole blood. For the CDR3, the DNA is TGCAGCGTTAGTGGGGACAGCTCCTACAATGAGCAGTTCTTC. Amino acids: CSVSGDSSYNEQFF.